Listed below are T cell receptor beta chains from one sample, sequenced in a study of blood T cells in healthy people across ages. TCRdb re-derived calls from the 5' RACE reads in MiXCR, one entry per CDR3 protein. The sample includes 600,000 or so distinct CDR3 sequences, approximately 30% seen only once; the top ten take 15% to 17%. The sequenced material came from blood. These receptors came from a woman aged 80 or over in good health. CDR3s include the opening cysteine and the closing phenylalanine or tryptophan. D genes are given only for firm matches. Size values are once, few and many counts, or a class for expanded clones, and some rows have none.

abundance	v_gene	j_gene	d_gene	CDR3nt	CDR3aa
many	TRBV6-5	TRBJ2-7	-	TGTGCCAGCAGTTACGAGCCTTGGGGTTCTCTTACCTACGAGCAGTACTTC	CASSYEPWGSLTYEQYF
many	TRBV20-1	TRBJ1-6	-	TGCAGTGCTAGTGGGTTCAGGTTGCTTAATTCACCCCTCCACTTT	CSASGFRLLNSPLHF
-	TRBV29-1	TRBJ1-1	-	TGCAGCACTGGGGGCTCGAACACCTTTAACACTGAAGCTTTCTTT	CSTGGSNTFNTEAFF
few	TRBV20-1	TRBJ2-1	-	TGCAGTGCTAGAGATACAGGTAACTCCTACAATGAGCAGTTCTTC	CSARDTGNSYNEQFF
-	TRBV12-3/TRBV12-4	TRBJ2-3	-	TGTGCCAGCAGTCTGGACAGAGGGAGCGCAGATATGCAGTATTTT	CASSLDRGSADMQYF
few	TRBV9	TRBJ2-2	-	TGTGCCAGCAGCGCCGGGGGGCCCGGGGAGCTGTTTTTT	CASSAGGPGELFF
-	TRBV14	TRBJ1-1	-	TGTGCCAGCAGCCACAGGGTGACGAACACTGAAGCTTTCTTT	CASSHRVTNTEAFF
many	TRBV28	TRBJ2-7	-	TGTGCCAGCAGTTTACAGGGGGGCTACGAGCAGTACTTC	CASSLQGGYEQYF
many	TRBV20-1	TRBJ2-5	TRBD1	TGCAGTGCTAGAGCTTCTACTAGGACAGGGAAGGAGACCCAGTACTTC	CSARASTRTGKETQYF
many	TRBV20-1	TRBJ2-5	TRBD2	TGCAGTGCTATCGCTAGCGGGGGAGAGACCCAGTACTTC	CSAIASGGETQYF
many	TRBV7-3	TRBJ2-7	-	TGTGCCAGCAGCTTAGGGCCGGGGGTATCCTACGAGCAGTACTTC	CASSLGPGVSYEQYF
many	TRBV4-1	TRBJ1-2	-	TGCGCCAGCAGCCAGTTGGGGGAGACAGGTGTCAACTATGGCTACACCTTC	CASSQLGETGVNYGYTF
-	TRBV7-3	TRBJ2-5	-	TGTGCCAGCAGCTTAACCGCCCGAGAGACCCAGTACTGG	CASSLTARETQYW
many	TRBV6-2/TRBV6-3	TRBJ2-3	-	TGTGCCAGTTGGCAGGGCACAGATACGCAGTATTTT	CASWQGTDTQYF
many	TRBV30	TRBJ2-7	-	TGTGCCTGGGTCAGGGTCTACGAGCAGTACTTC	CAWVRVYEQYF
-	TRBV5-1	TRBJ2-3	-	TGCACCAGCAGCTCGGAATCGGGGGCAGATACGCAGTATTTT	CTSSSESGADTQYF
-	TRBV3-1	TRBJ2-7	-	TGTGCCAGCAGCCGTACAGGGTTTGGGGCCTACGAGCAGTACTTC	CASSRTGFGAYEQYF